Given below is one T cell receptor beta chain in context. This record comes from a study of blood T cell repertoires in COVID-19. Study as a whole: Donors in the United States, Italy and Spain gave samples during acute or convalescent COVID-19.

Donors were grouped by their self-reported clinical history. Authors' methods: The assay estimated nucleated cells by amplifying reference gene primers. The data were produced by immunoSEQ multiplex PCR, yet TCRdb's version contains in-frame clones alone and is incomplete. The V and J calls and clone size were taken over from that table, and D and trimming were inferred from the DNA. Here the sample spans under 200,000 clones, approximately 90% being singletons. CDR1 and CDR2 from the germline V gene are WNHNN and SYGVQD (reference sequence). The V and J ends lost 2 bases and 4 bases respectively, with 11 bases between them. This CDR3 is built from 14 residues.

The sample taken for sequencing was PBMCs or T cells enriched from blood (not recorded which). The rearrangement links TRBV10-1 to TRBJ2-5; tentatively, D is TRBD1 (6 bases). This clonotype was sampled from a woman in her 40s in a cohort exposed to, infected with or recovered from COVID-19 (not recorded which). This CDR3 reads CASSEADSRETQYF. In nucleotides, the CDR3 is TGCGCCAGCAGTGAGGCGGACAGCCGAGAGACCCAGTACTTC.